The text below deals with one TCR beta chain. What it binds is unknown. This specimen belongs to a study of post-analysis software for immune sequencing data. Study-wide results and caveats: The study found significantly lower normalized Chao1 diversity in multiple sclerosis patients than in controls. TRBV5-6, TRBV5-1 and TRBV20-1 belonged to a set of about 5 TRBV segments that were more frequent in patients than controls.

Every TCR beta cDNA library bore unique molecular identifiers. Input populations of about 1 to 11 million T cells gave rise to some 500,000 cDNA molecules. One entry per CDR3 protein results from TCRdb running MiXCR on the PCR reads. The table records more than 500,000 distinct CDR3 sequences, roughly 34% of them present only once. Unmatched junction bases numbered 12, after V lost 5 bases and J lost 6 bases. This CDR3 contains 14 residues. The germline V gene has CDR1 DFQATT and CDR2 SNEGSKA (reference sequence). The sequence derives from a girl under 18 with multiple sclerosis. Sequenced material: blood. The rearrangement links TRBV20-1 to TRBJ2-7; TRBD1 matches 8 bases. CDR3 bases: TGCAGTGCTCTCAGGGGGCGGGGAACCTGCGAGCAGTACTTC. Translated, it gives CSALRGRGTCEQYF.